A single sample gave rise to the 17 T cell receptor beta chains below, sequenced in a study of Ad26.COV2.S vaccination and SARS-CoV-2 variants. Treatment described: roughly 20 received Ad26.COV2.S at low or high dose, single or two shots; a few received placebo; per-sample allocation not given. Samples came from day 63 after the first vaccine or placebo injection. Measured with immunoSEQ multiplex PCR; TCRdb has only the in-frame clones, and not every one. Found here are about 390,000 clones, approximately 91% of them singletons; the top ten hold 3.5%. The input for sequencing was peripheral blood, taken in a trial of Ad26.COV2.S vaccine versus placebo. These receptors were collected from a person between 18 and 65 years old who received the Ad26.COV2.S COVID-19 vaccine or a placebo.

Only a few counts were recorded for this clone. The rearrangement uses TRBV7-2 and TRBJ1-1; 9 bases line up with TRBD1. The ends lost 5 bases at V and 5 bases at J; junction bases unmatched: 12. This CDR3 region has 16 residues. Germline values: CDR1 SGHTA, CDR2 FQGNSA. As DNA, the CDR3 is TGTGCCAGCAGCCTCGGCGAGGGACAGGGAGGAACTGAAGCTTTCTTT. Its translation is CASSLGEGQGGTEAFF.

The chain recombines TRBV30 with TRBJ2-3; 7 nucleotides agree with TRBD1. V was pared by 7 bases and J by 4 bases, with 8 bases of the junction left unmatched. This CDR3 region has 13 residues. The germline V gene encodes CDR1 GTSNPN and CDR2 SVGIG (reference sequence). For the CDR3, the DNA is TGTGCCTTGACAATGAGGGGGCCAGATACGCAGTATTTT. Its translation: CALTMRGPDTQYF.

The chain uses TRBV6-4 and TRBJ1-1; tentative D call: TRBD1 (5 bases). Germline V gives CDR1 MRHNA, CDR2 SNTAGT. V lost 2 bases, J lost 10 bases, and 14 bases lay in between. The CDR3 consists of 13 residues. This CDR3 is CASSDTTWGRAFF. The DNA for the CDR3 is TGTGCCAGCAGTGACACCACTTGGGGCCGAGCTTTCTTT.

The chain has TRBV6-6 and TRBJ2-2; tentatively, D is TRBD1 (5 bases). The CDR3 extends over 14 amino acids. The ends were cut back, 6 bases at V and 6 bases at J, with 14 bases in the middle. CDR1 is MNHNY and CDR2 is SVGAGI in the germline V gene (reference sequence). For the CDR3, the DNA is TGTGCCAGCAGCCTACGCCAGACAGCCGGGGAGCTGTTTTTT. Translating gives CASSLRQTAGELFF.

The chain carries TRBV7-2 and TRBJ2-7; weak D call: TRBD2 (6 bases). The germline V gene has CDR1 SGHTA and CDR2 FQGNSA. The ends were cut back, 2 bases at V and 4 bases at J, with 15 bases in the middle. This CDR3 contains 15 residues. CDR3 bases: TGTGCCAGCAGCTTACGCCGGGACTCACGTTACGAGCAGTACTTC. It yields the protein CASSLRRDSRYEQYF. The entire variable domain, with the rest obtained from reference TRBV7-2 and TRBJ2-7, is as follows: GAGVSQSPSNKVTEKGKDVELRCDPISGHTALYWYRQSLGQGLEFLIYFQGNSAPDKSGLPSDRFSAERTGGSVSTLTIQRTQQEDSAVYLCASSLRRDSRYEQYFGPGTRLTVT.

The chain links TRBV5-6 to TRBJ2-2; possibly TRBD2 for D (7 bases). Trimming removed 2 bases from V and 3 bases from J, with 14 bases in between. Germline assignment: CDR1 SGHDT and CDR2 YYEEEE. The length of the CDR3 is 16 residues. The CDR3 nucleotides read TGTGCCAGCAGCTTCGTCGGGGGGCTATACACCGGGGAGCTGTTTTTT. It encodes CASSFVGGLYTGELFF.

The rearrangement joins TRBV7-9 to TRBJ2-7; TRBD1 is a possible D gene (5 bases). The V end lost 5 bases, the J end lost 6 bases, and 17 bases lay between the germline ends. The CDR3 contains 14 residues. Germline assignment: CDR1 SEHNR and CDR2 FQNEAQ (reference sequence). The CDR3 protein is CASSRTMVDFEQYF. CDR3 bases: TGTGCCAGCAGCCGGACAATGGTAGACTTCGAGCAGTACTTC. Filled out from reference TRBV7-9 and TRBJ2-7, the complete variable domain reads DTGVSQNPRHKITKRGQNVTFRCDPISEHNRLYWYRQTLGQGPEFLTYFQNEAQLEKSRLLSDRFSAERPKGSFSTLEIQRTEQGDSAMYLCASSRTMVDFEQYFGPGTRLTVT.

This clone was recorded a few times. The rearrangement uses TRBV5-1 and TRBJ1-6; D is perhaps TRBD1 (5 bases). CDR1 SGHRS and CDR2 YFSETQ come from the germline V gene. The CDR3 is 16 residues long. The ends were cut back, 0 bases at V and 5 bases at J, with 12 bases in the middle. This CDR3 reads CASSLVPGLDNSPLHF. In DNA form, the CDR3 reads TGCGCCAGCAGCTTGGTTCCGGGACTCGATAATTCACCCCTCCACTTT.

This CDR3 is CSVLPSTGELFF. In DNA form, the CDR3 reads TGCAGCGTTCTCCCCAGTACCGGGGAGCTGTTTTTT. V is TRBV29-1 and J is TRBJ2-2; D call uncertain. Germline CDR1 and CDR2: SQVTM and ANQGSEA. V was cut by 5 bases and J by 5 bases, with 9 bases left in between. The CDR3 sequence is 12 residues long.

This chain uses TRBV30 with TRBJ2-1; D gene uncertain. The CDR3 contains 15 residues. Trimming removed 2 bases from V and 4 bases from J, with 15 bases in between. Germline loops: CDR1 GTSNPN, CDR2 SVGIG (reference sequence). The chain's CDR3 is CAWSINQARYNEQFF. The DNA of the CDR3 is TGTGCCTGGAGTATAAACCAAGCACGATACAATGAGCAGTTCTTC. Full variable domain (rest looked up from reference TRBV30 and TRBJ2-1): SQTIHQWPATLVQPVGSPLSLECTVEGTSNPNLYWYRQAAGRGLQLLFYSVGIGQISSEVPQNLSASRPQDRQFILSSKKLLLSDSGFYLCAWSINQARYNEQFFGPGTRLTVL.

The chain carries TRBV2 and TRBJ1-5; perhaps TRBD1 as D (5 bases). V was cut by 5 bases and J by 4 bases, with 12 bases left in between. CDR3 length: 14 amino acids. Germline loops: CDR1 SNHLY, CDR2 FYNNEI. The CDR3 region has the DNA TGTGCCAGCAGTCTGGGGCGAGTAAATCAGCCCCAGCATTTT. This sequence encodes CASSLGRVNQPQHF.

The CDR3 reads CASSLWPNSSTDTQYF. CDR3 DNA: TGCGCCAGCAGCTTGTGGCCAAATTCTAGCACAGATACGCAGTATTTT. The chain carries TRBV5-1 and TRBJ2-3; D remains unclear. This CDR3 comprises 16 residues. Germline values: CDR1 SGHRS, CDR2 YFSETQ. The V end was cut by 1 base, the J end by 0 bases, with 12 bases between.

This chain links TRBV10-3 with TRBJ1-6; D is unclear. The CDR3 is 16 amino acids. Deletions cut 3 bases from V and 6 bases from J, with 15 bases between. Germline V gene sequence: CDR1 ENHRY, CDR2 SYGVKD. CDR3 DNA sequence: TGTGCCATCAGTGAAGCATTCGGACCGTTTAATTCACCCCTCCACTTT. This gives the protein CAISEAFGPFNSPLHF.

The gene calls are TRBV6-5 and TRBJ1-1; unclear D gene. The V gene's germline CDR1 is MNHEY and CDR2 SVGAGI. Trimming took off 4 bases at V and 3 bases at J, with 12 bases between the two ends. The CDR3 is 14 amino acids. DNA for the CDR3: TGTGCCAGCAGTTCGACCCTAGGCGACACTGAAGCTTTCTTT. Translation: CASSSTLGDTEAFF.

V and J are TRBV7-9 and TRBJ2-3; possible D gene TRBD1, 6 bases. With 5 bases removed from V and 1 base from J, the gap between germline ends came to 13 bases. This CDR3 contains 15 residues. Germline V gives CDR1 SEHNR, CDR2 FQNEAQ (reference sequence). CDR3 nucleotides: TGTGCCAGCAGCCGAAACAGGGTCGGCACAGATACGCAGTATTTT. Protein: CASSRNRVGTDTQYF.

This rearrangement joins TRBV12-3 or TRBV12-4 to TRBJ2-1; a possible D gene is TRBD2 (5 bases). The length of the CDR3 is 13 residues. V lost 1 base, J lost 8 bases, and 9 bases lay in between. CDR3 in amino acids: CASSLGGFDEQFF. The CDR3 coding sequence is TGTGCCAGCAGTTTAGGAGGGTTCGATGAGCAGTTCTTC.

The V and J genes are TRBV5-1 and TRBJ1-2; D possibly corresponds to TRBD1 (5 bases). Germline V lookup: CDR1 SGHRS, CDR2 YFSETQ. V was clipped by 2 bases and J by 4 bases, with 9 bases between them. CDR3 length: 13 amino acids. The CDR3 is CASSLDSGYGYTF. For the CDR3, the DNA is TGCGCCAGCAGCTTAGACAGTGGCTATGGCTACACCTTC.